Described below is a single T cell receptor beta chain sequence and its context. The entry originates in a study of shared clonotypes between healthy human individuals. Study in general: Three plates were used per donor for CD4 naive, three for CD4 memory, two for CD8 naive and one for CD8 memory.

Profiling relied on immunoSEQ multiplex PCR, and the TCRdb table lists in-frame clones only, not all of them. The table includes 2 million to 2.5 million clones, more than 85% detected once. Trimming took off 5 bases at V and 0 bases at J, with 7 bases between the two ends. Germline V lookup: CDR1 MDHEN, CDR2 SYDVKM. CDR3 length: 13 residues. This TCR was recovered from a man between 18 and 35 years old in good health. Some clones in this sample may be carry-over from other donors' samples. The V and J genes are TRBV28 and TRBJ1-2, with D unclear. Source material: naive CD4+ T cells from PBMCs. Subset of the sample: CD45RA+ positively selected. The CDR3 loop reads CASSQLTNYGYTF. The CDR3 bases are TGTGCCAGCAGTCAGCTTACTAACTATGGCTACACCTTC.